Below are 10 T cell receptor beta chains sequenced from a single sample in a study of cytomegalovirus exposure and HLA in healthy donors. The PCR ran on 60 Vbeta and 13 Jbeta primers. Produced via immunoSEQ multiplex PCR; TCRdb's table is partial and in-frame only. The sample has about 99,000 clones; about 9.5% are singletons. The sample was PBMCs. These receptor sequences come from a man in his forties or fifties in good health and CMV-seropositive.

DNA for the CDR3: TGTGCCAGCTCACCCGGGACAGGGTCCTACGAGCAGTACTTC. The encoded protein is CASSPGTGSYEQYF. V gene TRBV18 combines with J gene TRBJ2-7; TRBD1 matches 9 bases. There are 14 residues in the CDR3. The ends lost 3 bases at V and 1 base at J; junction bases unmatched: 1. Germline V gene sequence: CDR1 KGHSH, CDR2 LQKENI. Variable domain in full (rest from reference TRBV18 and TRBJ2-7): NAGVMQNPRHLVRRRGQEARLRCSPMKGHSHVYWYRQLPEEGLKFMVYLQKENIIDESGMPKERFSAEFPKEGPSILRIQQVVRGDSAAYFCASSPGTGSYEQYFGPGTRLTVT.

This clone was observed a handful of times. The chain links TRBV2 to TRBJ1-6; unclear D gene. Per germline, CDR1 SNHLY and CDR2 FYNNEI. This CDR3 is built from 16 residues. Trimming took 10 bases from V and 1 from J, leaving 17 bases between them. The DNA of the CDR3 is TGTGCCACCGGCGAGGAGGCAGTTTCCTATAATTCACCCCTCCACTTT. It translates to CATGEEAVSYNSPLHF.

This clone showed up just a few times. The rearrangement uses TRBV5-1 and TRBJ1-4; the match to TRBD1 covers 8 bases. Per germline, CDR1 SGHRS and CDR2 YFSETQ. V lost 0 bases to trimming and J lost 7 bases; unmatched junction nucleotides: 5. The CDR3 is made up of 15 amino acids. CDR3 DNA: TGCGCCAGCAGCTTGGTCTCCCAGGGGGCTGAAAAACTGTTTTTT. Encoded protein: CASSLVSQGAEKLFF.

This rearrangement joins TRBV6-6 to TRBJ1-2; weak D call: TRBD1 (6 bases). CDR1 and CDR2 from the germline V gene are MNHNY and SVGAGI (reference sequence). The ends were cut back, 9 bases at V and 12 bases at J, with 14 bases in the middle. The CDR3 loop spans 10 amino acids. CDR3 amino acids: CASRGALHTF. The CDR3 region has the DNA TGTGCCAGTCGGGGGGCCTTGCACACCTTC.

This clone occurred a few times. V gene TRBV7-2 combines with J gene TRBJ2-7; D gene unclear. This CDR3 comprises 12 residues. Trimming cost V 5 bases and J 6 bases, with 11 bases left between them. Per germline, CDR1 SGHTA and CDR2 FQGNSA. CDR3 amino acids: CASSPTVFEQYF. Written as DNA, the CDR3 is TGTGCCAGCAGCCCAACGGTCTTCGAGCAGTACTTC.

This clone appeared a few times. J is TRBJ1-2 and V is TRBV19; tentatively, D is TRBD1 (5 bases). The germline V gene encodes CDR1 LNHDA and CDR2 SQIVND (reference sequence). Trimming shortened V by 4 bases and J by 8 bases, and 20 bases separated the two germline ends. The CDR3 has 15 amino acids. The CDR3 sequence is CASSTAGTALGGYTF. The CDR3 DNA sequence: TGTGCCAGTAGTACGGCCGGGACTGCCCTCGGGGGCTACACCTTC.

The rearrangement links TRBV6-5 to TRBJ2-5; perhaps TRBD2 as D (5 bases). CDR3 size: 12 residues. Trimming cost V 10 bases and J 0 bases, with 9 bases left between them. Germline V gene data show CDR1 as MNHEY and CDR2 as SVGAGI. The CDR3 region has the DNA TGTGCCACCGCGGACTACCAAGAGACCCAGTACTTC. Amino acid sequence: CATADYQETQYF.

The chain couples TRBV27 to TRBJ2-2, with D maybe TRBD1 (6 bases). The germline V and J ends were trimmed by 5 bases and 4 bases, with 14 bases remaining between them. The CDR3 runs 15 residues. Germline-derived CDR1 and CDR2 are MNHEY and SMNVEV (reference sequence). The DNA for the CDR3 is TGTGCCAGCAGTATCAGGACAGACTCCACCGGGGAGCTGTTTTTT. It yields the protein CASSIRTDSTGELFF.

This clone was counted a few times. The rearrangement uses TRBV6-5 and TRBJ1-4, with 9 bases aligning to TRBD1. The CDR3 has 16 residues. The V gene end was trimmed by 0 bases and the J gene end by 6 bases; junction bases not matched to a gene: 5. Germline V gene sequence: CDR1 MNHEY, CDR2 SVGAGI. CDR3 region: CASSYSGTGSDEKLFF. CDR3 coding DNA: TGTGCCAGCAGTTACTCTGGGACAGGGTCCGATGAAAAACTGTTTTTT.

V usage is TRBV6-6 and J usage is TRBJ2-3; 8 bases line up with TRBD2. The V gene's germline CDR1 is MNHNY and CDR2 SVGAGI (reference sequence). V gave up 2 bases and J gave up 5 bases; unmatched junction bases: 9. This CDR3 contains 16 residues. The CDR3 bases are TGTGCCAGCAGTTACCTTAGCGGGGCAGGGAAAGATACGCAGTATTTT. Its protein is CASSYLSGAGKDTQYF.